This T cell receptor (beta chain) stems from a study of control samples from healthy donors and cancer patients. This CDR3 region has 13 residues. Germline V gene sequence: CDR1 SGHRS, CDR2 YFSETQ. The V and J ends lost 5 bases and 5 bases, in that order; junction bases with no gene match: 6. Clones were sequenced by immunoSEQ multiplex PCR, and TCRdb holds only the in-frame ones, with some missing. Among fewer than 200,000 clones listed, about 92% were seen once. Sequencing was done on a sample of blood. This receptor was obtained from a man younger than 45 in good health. The V call is TRBV5-1, the J call TRBJ2-7; 8 bases match TRBD1. The CDR3 here is CASRTGQGHEQYF. The CDR3 region has the DNA TGCGCCAGCAGAACCGGACAGGGCCACGAGCAGTACTTC. Looking up the rest from reference TRBV5-1 and TRBJ2-7 gives the full variable domain: KAGVTQTPRYLIKTRGQQVTLSCSPISGHRSVSWYQQTPGQGLQFLFEYFSETQRNKGNFPGRFSGRQFSNSRSEMNVSTLELGDSALYLCASRTGQGHEQYFGPGTRLTVT.